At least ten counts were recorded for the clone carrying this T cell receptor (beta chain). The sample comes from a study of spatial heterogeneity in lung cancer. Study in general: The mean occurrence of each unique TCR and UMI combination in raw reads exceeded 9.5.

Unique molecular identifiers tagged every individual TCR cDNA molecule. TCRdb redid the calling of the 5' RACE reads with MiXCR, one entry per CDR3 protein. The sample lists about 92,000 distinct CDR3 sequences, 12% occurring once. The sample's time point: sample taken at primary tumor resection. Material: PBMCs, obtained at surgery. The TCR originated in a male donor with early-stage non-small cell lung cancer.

The CDR3 nucleotides are TGTGCCAGCAGTTACGTGGGCACCGGGGAGCTGTTTTTT. This gives the protein CASSYVGTGELFF. The V and J genes are TRBV6-5 and TRBJ2-2, with D unclear. This CDR3 spans 13 amino acids. V shed 2 bases and J shed 4 bases, with 5 bases lying between them. Germline CDR1 is MNHEY and CDR2 is SVGAGI.